These 13 T cell receptor beta chains share one sample of origin, sequenced in a study of spatial heterogeneity in lung cancer (dated by TCRdb to about 2019). The sample's time point label is to be understood as: sample taken at primary tumor resection. For TCR sequencing, whole RNA was extracted from tumor and nontumor lung tissue, or from cryopreserved PBMC samples, and no cell sorting was done. The method behind the library was 5' RACE. The sequencer was a NextSeq 500. TCRdb's own reprocessing of the public reads used fastp at Q25 and MiXCR and kept productive beta chains. A single entry per CDR3 protein holds the most common genes and DNA from its merged rows. This sample comprises some 100,000 distinct CDR3 sequences, approximately 12% of them detected only once. The top ten clones comprise roughly 41% of the sample. This material consisted of PBMCs, taken at surgery. These receptors were collected from a male donor with early-stage non-small cell lung cancer.

This clonotype has just a few counts. This chain joins TRBV20-1 and TRBJ2-3; D is possibly TRBD1 (5 bases). Germline loops: CDR1 DFQATT, CDR2 SNEGSKA (reference sequence). Trimming shortened V by 5 bases and J by 5 bases, and 20 bases separated the two germline ends. The CDR3 is 15 amino acids. The CDR3, as DNA: TGCAGTGCTCAAGCTGGGGCCGCGATCAGAGATACGCAGTATTTT. It yields the protein CSAQAGAAIRDTQYF.

The table lists this clonotype with a few counts. This chain joins TRBV20-1 and TRBJ2-5, with D unresolved. Germline CDR1 reads DFQATT; CDR2 reads SNEGSKA (reference sequence). Trimming took off 3 bases at V and 5 bases at J, with 4 bases between the two ends. This CDR3 region has 10 residues. The CDR3 bases are TGCAGTGCTAGTACGGAGACCCAGTACTTC. Residues: CSASTETQYF.

The chain links TRBV4-2 to TRBJ2-1, with D tentatively TRBD1 (5 bases). Germline-derived CDR1 and CDR2 are LGHNA and YNFKEQ. The V end lost 4 bases, the J end lost 8 bases, and 12 bases lay between the germline ends. This CDR3 comprises 13 residues. The CDR3 DNA follows: TGTGCCAGCAGCCTCCCTGGCAGGGATGAGCAGTTCTTC. Translated: CASSLPGRDEQFF.

This clonotype showed up just a few times. This chain links TRBV20-1 with TRBJ2-5; the match to TRBD2 covers 7 bases. V shed 7 bases and J 4 bases; nucleotides not matched to a gene: 6. This CDR3 spans 12 amino acids. Germline CDR1 reads DFQATT; CDR2 reads SNEGSKA (reference sequence). CDR3: CSVAGEGETQYF. The CDR3 bases are TGCAGTGTTGCGGGGGAGGGAGAGACCCAGTACTTC.

This clonotype was counted only a few times. V usage is TRBV11-2 and J usage is TRBJ1-6, with 9 bases lining up with TRBD1. V lost 6 bases and J lost 4; bases outside the gene matches: 7. The CDR3 loop spans 16 amino acids. CDR1 and CDR2 from the germline V gene are SGHAT and FQNNGV. The CDR3 DNA sequence: TGTGCCAGCAGTAGGGACAGGGACTATTATAATTCACCCCTCCACTTT. Its protein product is CASSRDRDYYNSPLHF.

This clonotype has ten or more counts. V is TRBV7-2 and J is TRBJ1-5, with a tentative D call TRBD1 (6 bases). V lost 3 bases to trimming and J lost 5 bases, with 14 bases between them. The length of the CDR3 is 15 residues. CDR1 and CDR2 (germline): SGHTA, FQGNSA. In DNA form, the CDR3 reads TGTGCCAGCAGCTTTAGGTCGGGGGGCGATCAGCCCCAGCATTTT. Translating gives CASSFRSGGDQPQHF.

The chain uses TRBV3-1 and TRBJ1-6, with D hard to call. The germline V and J ends were trimmed by 4 bases and 0 bases, with 13 bases remaining between them. The CDR3 has 17 amino acids. The V gene's germline CDR1 is LGHDT and CDR2 YNNKEL (reference sequence). The CDR3 region is CASSRGLSSSYNSPLHF. In DNA, the CDR3 is TGTGCCAGCAGCCGCGGGCTGTCGAGCTCCTATAATTCACCCCTCCACTTT. Full variable domain (remainder filled in from reference TRBV3-1 and TRBJ1-6): DTAVSQTPKYLVTQMGNDKSIKCEQNLGHDTMYWYKQDSKKFLKIMFSYNNKELIINETVPNRFSPKSPDKAHLNLHINSLELGDSAVYFCASSRGLSSSYNSPLHFGNGTRLTVT.

The genes are TRBV7-3 and TRBJ2-3; 13 bases agree with TRBD2. The CDR3 is 16 amino acids. The germline V gene encodes CDR1 SGHTA and CDR2 FQGTGA. Losses at the gene ends were 5 bases for V and 2 bases for J; bases not matched to a gene: 4. DNA for the CDR3: TGTGCCAGCAGCCCGACTAGCGGGGGGATCACAGATACGCAGTATTTT. As protein: CASSPTSGGITDTQYF. Looking up the rest from reference TRBV7-3 and TRBJ2-3 gives the full variable domain: GAGVSQTPSNKVTEKGKYVELRCDPISGHTALYWYRQSLGQGPEFLIYFQGTGAADDSGLPNDRFFAVRPEGSVSTLKIQRTERGDSAVYLCASSPTSGGITDTQYFGPGTRLTVL.

The genes are TRBV3-1 and TRBJ1-1, with D possibly matching TRBD1 (6 bases). Germline CDR1 is LGHDT and CDR2 is YNNKEL (reference sequence). The CDR3 spans 12 residues. The germline V and J ends were trimmed by 4 bases and 7 bases, with 10 bases remaining between them. The CDR3 spells CASSPLDSEAFF. CDR3 coding DNA: TGTGCCAGCAGCCCCCTGGACAGTGAAGCTTTCTTT.

This clonotype was counted at least ten times. The rearrangement uses TRBV9 and TRBJ1-6; possible D gene TRBD1, 6 bases. CDR1 and CDR2 from the germline V gene are SGDLS and YYNGEE. The V end lost 3 bases, the J end lost 3 bases, and 7 bases lay between the germline ends. CDR3 length: 14 residues. As DNA, the CDR3 is TGTGCCAGCAGCGGGGGACACTATAATTCACCCCTCCACTTT. Protein: CASSGGHYNSPLHF.

The V and J genes are TRBV7-2 and TRBJ1-3, with D unresolved. CDR1 and CDR2 from the germline V gene are SGHTA and FQGNSA. Deletions cut 5 bases from V and 3 bases from J, with 14 bases between. CDR3 size: 15 residues. The CDR3 is CASSPRLSRGNTIYF. In DNA form, the CDR3 reads TGTGCCAGCAGCCCACGTTTATCGCGTGGAAACACCATATATTTT.

This clonotype was observed a few times. The chain couples TRBV20-1 to TRBJ2-7; D not certain. Trimming shortened V by 1 base and J by 3 bases, and 10 bases separated the two germline ends. Germline V gene lookup returns CDR1 DFQATT and CDR2 SNEGSKA (reference sequence). This CDR3 is built from 13 residues. The CDR3 DNA follows: TGCAGTGCTAGAGCCACTAACCACTACGAGCAGTACTTC. It specifies CSARATNHYEQYF.

This clonotype has just a few counts. The gene calls are TRBV7-9 and TRBJ2-3; D remains unclear. V dropped 4 bases and J dropped 6 bases, with 8 bases sitting between them. Germline assignment: CDR1 SEHNR and CDR2 FQNEAQ (reference sequence). The CDR3 covers 12 residues. The CDR3 sequence is CASSSPWDTQYF. Written as DNA, the CDR3 is TGTGCCAGCAGCTCCCCCTGGGATACGCAGTATTTT.